The subject of this entry is one T cell receptor beta chain. The antigen remains unidentified. V was clipped by 4 bases and J by 0 bases; unmatched bases: 4. The CDR3 has 15 residues. From germline, CDR1 is MDHEN and CDR2 SYDVKM. The naive CD8 population came from CD45RO-negative cells selected for CCR7, without terminally differentiated effector memory CD45RA+ cells. This sample is drawn from a study of shared clonotypes between healthy human individuals. Study-wide background: CD8 memory received one plate per donor, CD8 naive two, CD4 memory three and CD4 naive three. The study's findings and limits: Sharing across four donors was highest in naive CD4 (roughly 5%) and lowest in memory CD8 (0.4%).

The assay was immunoSEQ multiplex PCR, and TCRdb's table has in-frame clones only and misses some. Of about 580,000 clones in the sample, roughly 98% were seen once. The chain recombines TRBV28 with TRBJ2-7, with TRBD2 matching 9 bases. Sample: naive CD8+ T cells sorted from blood. This TCR was recovered from a man aged 30-40 years in good health. The CDR3: CASSYSTSGSYEQYF. The CDR3 DNA follows: TGTGCCAGCAGTTACTCGACTAGCGGCTCCTACGAGCAGTACTTC.